There are a few counts of the clone carrying this T cell receptor (beta chain). Amplification of ligated cDNA took four PCR rounds with SP2 and nested alpha and beta constant primers. MiXCR was run by TCRdb on the 5' RACE reads, yielding one entry per CDR3 protein. The sample shows tens of thousands of distinct CDR3 sequences, more than 6% of them seen only once. Germline V CDR1 and CDR2: SGHTA, FQGTGA. The CDR3 contains 15 residues. V lost 1 base, J lost 4 bases, and 10 bases lay in between. A UMI-containing oligonucleotide was joined by 3' ligation to the TCR cDNA template. Whole-blood samples were 2.5 to 3 ml of peripheral blood from healthy adult volunteers. Cells were not sorted; total RNA input targeted about 1 to 1000 ng. This entry comes from a study of naive and memory T cell subsets.

The source is a female donor in good health. This chain links TRBV7-3 with TRBJ2-2; D remains unclear. The CDR3 sequence: CASSLISAVTGELFF. The CDR3 DNA follows: TGTGCCAGCAGCTTAATCTCGGCAGTCACCGGGGAGCTGTTTTTT.